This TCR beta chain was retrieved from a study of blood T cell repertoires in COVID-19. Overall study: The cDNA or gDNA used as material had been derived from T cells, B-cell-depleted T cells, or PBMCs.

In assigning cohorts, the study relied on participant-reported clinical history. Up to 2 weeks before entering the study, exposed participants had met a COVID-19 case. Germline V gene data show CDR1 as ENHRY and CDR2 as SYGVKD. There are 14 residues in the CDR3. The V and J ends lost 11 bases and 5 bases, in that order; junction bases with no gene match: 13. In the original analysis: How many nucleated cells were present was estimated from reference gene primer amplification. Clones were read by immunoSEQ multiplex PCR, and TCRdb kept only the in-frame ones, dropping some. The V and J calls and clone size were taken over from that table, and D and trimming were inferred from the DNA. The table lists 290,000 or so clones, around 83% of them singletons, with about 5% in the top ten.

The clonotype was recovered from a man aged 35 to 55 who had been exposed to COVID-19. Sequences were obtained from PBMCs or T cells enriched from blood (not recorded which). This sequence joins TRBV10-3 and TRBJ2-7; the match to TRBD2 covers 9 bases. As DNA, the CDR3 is TGTGCCGCAAGGGGCGGGAGGGCCATGAACGAGCAGTACTTC. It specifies CAARGGRAMNEQYF.